Below are 14 T cell receptor beta chains sequenced from a single sample in a study of T cell repertoires in cytomegalovirus infection. The antigens for these receptors are not known. TCRdb re-called the reads with MiXCR, one entry per CDR3 protein. The table has some 920,000 distinct CDR3 sequences, 31% seen once; the top ten hold around 15%. The material sequenced was cultured CD8+ T cells from PBMCs, taken from culture after CMV antigen stimulation. The receptors were sampled from a human donor in good health (CMV status not recorded). Some clones in this sample may be carry-over from other donors' samples.

V gene TRBV6-1 combines with J gene TRBJ2-1; D possibly corresponds to TRBD2 (5 bases). CDR1 is MNHNS, CDR2 SASEGT, per germline. Trimming stripped 1 base from V and 2 bases from J, with 12 bases between. The CDR3 length is 16 residues. This chain's CDR3 is CASSEGGTGTYNEQFF. The DNA of the CDR3 is TGTGCCAGCAGTGAAGGTGGCACGGGAACCTACAATGAGCAGTTCTTC.

This chain links TRBV12-3 or TRBV12-4 with TRBJ2-7, with TRBD2 identical over 8 bases. The CDR3 has 14 residues. V lost 0 bases, J lost 4 bases, and 2 bases stayed unmatched. Written as DNA, the CDR3 is TGTGCCAGCAGTTTAGCAGCGGGGGATTACGAGCAGTACGTC. Translation gives CASSLAAGDYEQYV.

This clonotype was recorded a few times. The chain employs TRBV4-1 and TRBJ2-7, with D perhaps matching TRBD2 (6 bases). Trimming left V 8 bases short and J 6 bases short, with 17 bases between. The V gene's germline CDR1 is MGHRA and CDR2 YSYEKL. CDR3 length: 13 amino acids. CDR3 region: CASSGRIEGEQYF. DNA for the CDR3: TGCGCCAGCTCCGGGAGAATAGAGGGCGAGCAGTACTTC.

In its sample, this clonotype was seen a few times. In DNA, the CDR3 is TGCGCCAGCAGCGGTCTCCCCTCCCCGGGGGACACAGATACGCAGTATTTT. As protein: CASSGLPSPGDTDTQYF. The chain joins TRBV5-1 to TRBJ2-3; D might be TRBD2 (6 bases). CDR1 is SGHRS and CDR2 is YFSETQ in the germline V gene. The CDR3 runs 17 residues. Trimming took off 4 bases at V and 2 bases at J, with 20 bases between the two ends.

This chain joins TRBV5-1 and TRBJ1-1; 9 positions agree with TRBD1. The CDR3 extends over 16 amino acids. Germline CDR1 and CDR2: SGHRS and YFSETQ. J lost 5 bases, V lost 0 bases, and 8 bases had no gene match. CDR3 region: CASSLAARQGVTEAFF. The CDR3 DNA is TGCGCCAGCAGCTTGGCTGCGAGACAGGGGGTGACTGAAGCTTTCTTT.

In this sample, this clonotype turned up many times. The chain uses TRBV7-6 and TRBJ1-1, with a possible D match to TRBD1 (5 bases). Germline loops: CDR1 SGHVS, CDR2 FNYEAQ. The CDR3 consists of 13 residues. V lost 5 bases and J lost 4, with 11 bases in between. The CDR3 region has the DNA TGTGCCAGCAGCCCAGTAACAGGCACTGAAGCTTTCTTT. It yields the protein CASSPVTGTEAFF.

Many counts were recorded for this clonotype. This chain links TRBV7-9 with TRBJ2-7; 7 bases match TRBD1. The CDR3 contains 13 residues. Germline CDR1 and CDR2: SEHNR and FQNEAQ (reference sequence). J was trimmed by 3 bases and V by 5 bases; bases with no gene match: 4. The CDR3 sequence is CASSPGQLYEQYF. The DNA of the CDR3 is TGTGCCAGCAGCCCGGGACAGCTCTACGAGCAGTACTTC.

The chain joins TRBV7-9 to TRBJ1-5; 7 nucleotides agree with TRBD1. V lost 4 bases, J lost 7 bases, and 7 bases stayed unmatched. Per the germline V gene, CDR1 is SEHNR and CDR2 is FQNEAQ (reference sequence). The CDR3 length is 14 residues. CDR3 residues: CASSSPGQKQPQHF. In DNA form, the CDR3 reads TGTGCCAGCAGCTCTCCGGGACAGAAACAGCCCCAGCATTTT.

This chain joins TRBV12-3 or TRBV12-4 and TRBJ1-6; D is unclear. V lost 1 base, J lost 6 bases, and 4 bases lay in between. This CDR3 is built from 13 residues. The CDR3 is CASSLVVNSPLHF. CDR3 in DNA: TGTGCCAGCAGTTTAGTGGTTAATTCACCCCTCCACTTT.

The rearrangement joins TRBV14 to TRBJ2-3; unclear D gene. V was clipped by 1 base and J by 4 bases, with 15 bases between them. The germline gives CDR1 SGHDN, CDR2 FVKESK. The CDR3 spans 16 residues. The CDR3 DNA sequence: TGTGCCAGCAGCCAAGGGCCCAACCCTCCCGCAGATACGCAGTATTTT. Translated: CASSQGPNPPADTQYF.

This clonotype was seen a single time. The chain employs TRBV20-1 and TRBJ1-1; D may be TRBD1 (5 bases). The V end lost 0 bases, the J end lost 5 bases, and 10 bases lay between the germline ends. CDR1 is DFQATT, CDR2 SNEGSKA, per germline (reference sequence). CDR3 length: 13 residues. The CDR3 here is CSAREGGGTEAFF. The CDR3 coding sequence is TGCAGTGCTAGAGAGGGGGGGGGGACTGAAGCTTTCTTT.

The chain has TRBV9 and TRBJ2-3; 10 nucleotides line up with TRBD1. The V gene's germline CDR1 is SGDLS and CDR2 YYNGEE. This CDR3 has 17 amino acids. V shed 3 bases and J 0 bases; nucleotides not matched to a gene: 7. DNA of the CDR3: TGTGCCAGCAGCGCGCCCCTGGACAGGGGGAGCACAGATACGCAGTATTTT. This codes for CASSAPLDRGSTDTQYF.

This clonotype has more than one count but fewer than ten. The chain links TRBV19 to TRBJ1-6; TRBD1 matches at 7 bases. Per germline, CDR1 LNHDA and CDR2 SQIVND (reference sequence). J was trimmed by 13 bases and V by 5 bases; bases with no gene match: 14. The CDR3 has 15 residues. CDR3 residues: CASSASRDSPSPLHF. CDR3 nucleotide sequence: TGTGCCAGTAGTGCCTCACGGGACAGCCCTTCTCCCCTCCACTTT.

Turning to this clonotype: The germline gene is not matched at one end of the junction; a read error may be the cause. The chain links TRBV7-9 to TRBJ1-2; D gene unclear. The germline gives CDR1 SEHNR, CDR2 FQNEAQ (reference sequence). CDR3 size: 17 residues. In DNA form, the CDR3 reads TGTGCCAGCAGCTTAGTACGACTGGCGGGCACGGGTGATGGCTACAACTTC. Translation gives CASSLVRLAGTGDGYNF.